The 5 T cell receptor beta chains in this list originate from one sample, sequenced in a study of graft-versus-host responses after intestinal transplantation. Generated by immunoSEQ multiplex PCR, the TCRdb table keeps only in-frame clones and is missing some. Of roughly 120,000 clones listed, roughly 95% are singletons. These TCRs are of unknown antigen specificity. The sample here was unstimulated CD8+ T cells sorted from spleen or lymph node cells, taken before intestinal transplant. These receptors were obtained from a human donor who received an intestinal transplant.

J is TRBJ2-7 and V is TRBV28, with TRBD2 as a possible D gene (6 bases). The CDR3 has 18 residues. V lost 2 bases and J 0 bases, leaving 20 bases between the germline ends. From germline, CDR1 is MDHEN and CDR2 SYDVKM. The CDR3 loop is CASSLTPLWGRSSYEQYF. The CDR3 DNA is TGTGCCAGCAGTTTAACCCCTTTGTGGGGGAGGAGCTCCTACGAGCAGTACTTC.

This chain joins TRBV6-5 and TRBJ1-2; TRBD1 aligns across 11 bases. V shed 4 bases, J shed 3 bases, and the junction held 4 bases outside the gene matches. This CDR3 comprises 15 residues. The germline CDR1 and CDR2 sequences are MNHEY and SVGAGI. The CDR3: CASSSPGQGDYGYTF. DNA of the CDR3: TGTGCCAGCAGTTCTCCGGGACAGGGGGACTATGGCTACACCTTC.

The V and J genes are TRBV9 and TRBJ2-5, with D tentatively TRBD2 (6 bases). Germline CDR1 SGDLS, CDR2 YYNGEE. The CDR3 covers 15 residues. Between the trimmed V and J ends, which lost 0 bases and 4 bases, there was a span of 13 bases. The DNA for the CDR3 is TGTGCCAGCAGCGTAGAGGGCGCGGGGCGAGAGACCCAGTACTTC. It translates to CASSVEGAGRETQYF.

J is TRBJ2-5 and V is TRBV28, with TRBD1 identical over 9 bases. There are 14 residues in the CDR3. With 6 bases clipped from V and 7 bases from J, the junction kept 9 bases outside the gene matches. Germline V gene lookup returns CDR1 MDHEN and CDR2 SYDVKM. The CDR3 loop is CASSPGQGFWTQYF. CDR3 DNA: TGTGCCAGCAGCCCGGGACAGGGTTTCTGGACCCAGTACTTC.

The chain links TRBV25-1 to TRBJ1-4; tentatively, D is TRBD1 (5 bases). Per germline, CDR1 MGHDK and CDR2 SYGVNS. The CDR3 spans 16 residues. V was trimmed by 2 bases and J by 5 bases, leaving 15 bases between them. CDR3 amino acids: CASSEAKGSGNEKLFF. The CDR3 bases are TGTGCCAGCAGTGAAGCGAAGGGGAGCGGGAATGAAAAACTGTTTTTT.